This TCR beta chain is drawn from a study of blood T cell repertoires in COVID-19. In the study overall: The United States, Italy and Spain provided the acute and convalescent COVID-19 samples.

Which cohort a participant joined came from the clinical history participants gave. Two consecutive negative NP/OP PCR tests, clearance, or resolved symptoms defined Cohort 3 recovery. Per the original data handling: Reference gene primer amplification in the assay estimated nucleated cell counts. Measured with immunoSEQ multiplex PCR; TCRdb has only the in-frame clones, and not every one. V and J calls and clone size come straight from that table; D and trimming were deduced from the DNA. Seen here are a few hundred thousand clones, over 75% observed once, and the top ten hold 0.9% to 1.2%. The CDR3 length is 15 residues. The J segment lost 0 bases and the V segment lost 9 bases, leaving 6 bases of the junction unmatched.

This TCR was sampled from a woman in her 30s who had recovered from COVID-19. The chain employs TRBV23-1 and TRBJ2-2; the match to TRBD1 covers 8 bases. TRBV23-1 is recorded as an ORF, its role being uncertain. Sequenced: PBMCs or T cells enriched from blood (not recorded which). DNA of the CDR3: TGCGCCAGGACACAGGGGGTGCCGAACACCGGGGAGCTGTTTTTT. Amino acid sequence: CARTQGVPNTGELFF.